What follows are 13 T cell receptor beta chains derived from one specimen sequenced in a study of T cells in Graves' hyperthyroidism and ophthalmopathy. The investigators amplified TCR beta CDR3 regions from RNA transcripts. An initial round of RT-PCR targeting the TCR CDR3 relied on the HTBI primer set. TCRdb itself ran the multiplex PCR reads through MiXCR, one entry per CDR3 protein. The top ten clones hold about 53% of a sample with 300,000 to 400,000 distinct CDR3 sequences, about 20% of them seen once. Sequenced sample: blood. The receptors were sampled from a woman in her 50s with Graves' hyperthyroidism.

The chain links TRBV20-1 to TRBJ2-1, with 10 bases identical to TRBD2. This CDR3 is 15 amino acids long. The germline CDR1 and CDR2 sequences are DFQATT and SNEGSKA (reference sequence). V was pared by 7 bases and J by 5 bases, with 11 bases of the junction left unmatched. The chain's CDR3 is CSVDGSGRPNNEQFF. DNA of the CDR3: TGCAGTGTAGATGGTAGCGGGAGGCCCAACAATGAGCAGTTCTTC.

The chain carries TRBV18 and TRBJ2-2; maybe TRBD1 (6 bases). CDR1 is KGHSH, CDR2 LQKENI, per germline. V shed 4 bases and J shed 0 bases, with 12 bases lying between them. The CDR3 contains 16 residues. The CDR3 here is CASSLRDTANTGELFF. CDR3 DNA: TGTGCCAGCTCACTCCGGGACACCGCGAACACCGGGGAGCTGTTTTTT. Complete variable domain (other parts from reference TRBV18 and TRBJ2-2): NAGVMQNPRHLVRRRGQEARLRCSPMKGHSHVYWYRQLPEEGLKFMVYLQKENIIDESGMPKERFSAEFPKEGPSILRIQQVVRGDSAAYFCASSLRDTANTGELFFGEGSRLTVL.

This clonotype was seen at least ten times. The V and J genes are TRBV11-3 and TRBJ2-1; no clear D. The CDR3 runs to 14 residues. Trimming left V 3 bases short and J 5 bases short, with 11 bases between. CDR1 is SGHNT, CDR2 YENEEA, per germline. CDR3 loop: CASSFGRNHNEQFF. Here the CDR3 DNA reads TGTGCCAGCAGCTTTGGCAGGAATCACAATGAGCAGTTCTTC.

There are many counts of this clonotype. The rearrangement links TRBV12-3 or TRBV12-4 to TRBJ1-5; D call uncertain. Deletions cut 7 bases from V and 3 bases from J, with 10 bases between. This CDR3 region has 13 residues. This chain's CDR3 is CASTAGNNQPQHF. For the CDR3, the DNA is TGTGCCAGCACTGCAGGCAACAATCAGCCCCAGCATTTT.

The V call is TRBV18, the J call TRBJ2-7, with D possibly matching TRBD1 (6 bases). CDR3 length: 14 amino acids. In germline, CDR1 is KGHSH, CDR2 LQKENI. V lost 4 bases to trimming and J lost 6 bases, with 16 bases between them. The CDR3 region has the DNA TGTGCCAGCTCACGGGACACCTCTGTGGTCGAGCAGTACTTC. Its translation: CASSRDTSVVEQYF.

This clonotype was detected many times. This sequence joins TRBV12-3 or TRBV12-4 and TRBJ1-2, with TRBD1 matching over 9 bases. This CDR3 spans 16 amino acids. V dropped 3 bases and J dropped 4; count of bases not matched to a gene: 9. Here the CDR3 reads CASSLWGQGGSYGYTF. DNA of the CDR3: TGTGCCAGCAGTTTGTGGGGACAGGGCGGGAGCTATGGCTACACCTTC.

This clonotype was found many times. The CDR3 here is CASSPLPIGFGTDTQYF. The CDR3 nucleotides read TGTGCCAGCTCACCATTGCCGATTGGGTTCGGCACAGATACGCAGTATTTT. The rearrangement links TRBV18 to TRBJ2-3; D unclear. The CDR3 contains 17 residues. The V gene's germline CDR1 is KGHSH and CDR2 LQKENI. V was shortened by 2 bases and J by 1 base, with 16 bases between the two germline ends.

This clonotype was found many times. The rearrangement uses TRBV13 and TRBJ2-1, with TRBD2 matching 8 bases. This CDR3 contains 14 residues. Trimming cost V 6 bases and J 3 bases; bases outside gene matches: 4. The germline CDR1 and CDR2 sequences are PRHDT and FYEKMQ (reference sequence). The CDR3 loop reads CASSSGVGYNEQFF. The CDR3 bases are TGTGCCAGCAGTAGCGGGGTGGGCTACAATGAGCAGTTCTTC.

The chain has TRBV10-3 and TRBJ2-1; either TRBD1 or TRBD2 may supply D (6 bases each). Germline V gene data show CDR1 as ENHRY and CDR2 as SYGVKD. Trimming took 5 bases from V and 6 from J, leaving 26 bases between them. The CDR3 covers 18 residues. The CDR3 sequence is CAISLTPLRGANLNEQFF. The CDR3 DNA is TGTGCCATCAGTCTCACCCCTCTAAGGGGGGCCAACCTCAATGAGCAGTTCTTC.

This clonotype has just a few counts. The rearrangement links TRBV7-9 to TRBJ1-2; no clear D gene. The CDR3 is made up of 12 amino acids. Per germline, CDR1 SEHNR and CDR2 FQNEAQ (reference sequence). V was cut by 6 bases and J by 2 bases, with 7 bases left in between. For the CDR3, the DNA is TGTGCCAGCAGAATCGGAAACTATGGCTACACCTTC. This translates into CASRIGNYGYTF. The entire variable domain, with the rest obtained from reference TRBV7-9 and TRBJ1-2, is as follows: DTGVSQNPRHKITKRGQNVTFRCDPISEHNRLYWYRQTLGQGPEFLTYFQNEAQLEKSRLLSDRFSAERPKGSFSTLEIQRTEQGDSAMYLCASRIGNYGYTFGSGTRLTVV.

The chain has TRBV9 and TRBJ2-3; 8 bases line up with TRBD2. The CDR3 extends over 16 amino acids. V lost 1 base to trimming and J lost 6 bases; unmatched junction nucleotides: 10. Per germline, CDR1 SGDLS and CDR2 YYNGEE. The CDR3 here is CASSVTAGGPGDTQYF. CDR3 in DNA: TGTGCCAGCAGCGTAACGGCGGGAGGCCCTGGGGATACGCAGTATTTT.

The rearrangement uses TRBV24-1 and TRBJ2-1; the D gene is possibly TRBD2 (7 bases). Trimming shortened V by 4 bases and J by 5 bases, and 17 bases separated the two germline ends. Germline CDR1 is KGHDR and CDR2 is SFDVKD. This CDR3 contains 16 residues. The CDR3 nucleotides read TGTGCCACCAGTGACTCGGGGGGCGGGCGGGACAATGAGCAGTTCTTC. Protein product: CATSDSGGGRDNEQFF.

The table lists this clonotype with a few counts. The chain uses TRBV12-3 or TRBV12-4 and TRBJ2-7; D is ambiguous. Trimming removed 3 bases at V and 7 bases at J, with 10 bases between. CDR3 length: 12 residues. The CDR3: CASSFGPGEQYF. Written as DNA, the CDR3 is TGTGCCAGCAGTTTTGGCCCTGGTGAGCAGTACTTC.